This T cell receptor (beta chain) was profiled in a study of CD8+CD57+ T cells in acquired aplastic anemia. At the level of the study: The sorted CD4+ and CD8+ cells yielded an average around 3.2 ug of DNA. Whole-study results and caveats: There were about 27 CD8+ CDR3 sequences that occurred in both patients and controls. Controls did not differ significantly from patients in CD8+ Simpson's diversity.

Germline CDR1 is LNHDA and CDR2 is SQIVND (reference sequence). There are 12 residues in the CDR3. The V and J ends lost 6 bases and 11 bases respectively, with 15 bases between them. This clonotype was detected ten times or more. Its antigen remains unknown. Researchers used genomic DNA as the template to profile TCR beta VDJ and CDR3. TCRdb recomputed calls from the reads with MiXCR, one row per CDR3 protein. The repertoire has more than 150,000 distinct CDR3 sequences, just over 45% of them found once; the top ten carry approximately 2.9%. The material sequenced was sorted CD4+, CD8+, or CD8+CD57+ T cells (not recorded which) from PBMCs. This TCR was sampled from a human donor in good health. The chain employs TRBV19 and TRBJ2-3; D assignment may be TRBD1 or TRBD2 (5 bases each). CDR3 bases: TGTGCCAGTAGCGCCGGGACCCCTCTGCAGTATTTT. This sequence encodes CASSAGTPLQYF.